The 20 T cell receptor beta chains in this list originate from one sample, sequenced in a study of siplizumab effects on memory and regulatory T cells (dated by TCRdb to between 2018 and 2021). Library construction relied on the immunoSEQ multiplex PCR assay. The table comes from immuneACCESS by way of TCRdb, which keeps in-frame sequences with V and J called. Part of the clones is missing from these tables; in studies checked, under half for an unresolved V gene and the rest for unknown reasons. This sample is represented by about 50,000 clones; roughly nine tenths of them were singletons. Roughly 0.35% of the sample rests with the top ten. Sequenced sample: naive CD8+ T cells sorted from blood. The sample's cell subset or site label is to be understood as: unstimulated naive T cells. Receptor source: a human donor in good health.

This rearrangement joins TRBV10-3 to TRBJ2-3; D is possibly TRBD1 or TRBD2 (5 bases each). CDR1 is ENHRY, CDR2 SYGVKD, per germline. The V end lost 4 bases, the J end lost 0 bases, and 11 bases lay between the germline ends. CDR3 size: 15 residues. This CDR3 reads CAISGGDGSTDTQYF. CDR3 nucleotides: TGTGCCATCAGTGGTGGGGACGGAAGCACAGATACGCAGTATTTT.

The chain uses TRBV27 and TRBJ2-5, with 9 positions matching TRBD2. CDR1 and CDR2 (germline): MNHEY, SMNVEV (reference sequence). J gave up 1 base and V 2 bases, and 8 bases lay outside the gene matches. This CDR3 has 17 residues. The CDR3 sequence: CASSLTTASGTQETQYF. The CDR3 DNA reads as TGTGCCAGCAGTTTAACGACGGCTAGCGGGACCCAAGAGACCCAGTACTTC.

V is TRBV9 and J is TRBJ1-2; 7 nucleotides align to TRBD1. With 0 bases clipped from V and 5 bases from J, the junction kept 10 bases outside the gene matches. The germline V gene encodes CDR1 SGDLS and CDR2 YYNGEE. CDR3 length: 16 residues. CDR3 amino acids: CASSVEGRGNTYGYTF. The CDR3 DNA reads TGTGCCAGCAGCGTAGAGGGCAGGGGGAATACTTATGGCTACACCTTC.

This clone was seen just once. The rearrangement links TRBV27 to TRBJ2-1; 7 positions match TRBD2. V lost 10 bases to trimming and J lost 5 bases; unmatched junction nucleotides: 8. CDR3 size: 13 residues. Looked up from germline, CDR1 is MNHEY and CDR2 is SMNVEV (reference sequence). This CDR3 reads CATGGQWDNEQFF. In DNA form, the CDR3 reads TGTGCCACGGGAGGTCAATGGGACAATGAGCAGTTCTTC.

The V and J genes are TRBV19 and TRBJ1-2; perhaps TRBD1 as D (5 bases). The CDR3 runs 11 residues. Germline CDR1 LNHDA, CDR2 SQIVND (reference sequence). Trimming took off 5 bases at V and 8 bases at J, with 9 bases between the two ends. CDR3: CASSSGNGYTF. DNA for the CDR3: TGTGCCAGTAGTTCAGGGAACGGCTACACCTTC.

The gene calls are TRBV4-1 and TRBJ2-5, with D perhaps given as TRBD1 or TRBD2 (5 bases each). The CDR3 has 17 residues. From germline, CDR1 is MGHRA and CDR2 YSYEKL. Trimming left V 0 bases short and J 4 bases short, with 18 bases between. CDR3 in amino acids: CASSQDPGTKRGETQYF. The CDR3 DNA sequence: TGCGCCAGCAGCCAAGACCCTGGGACCAAAAGGGGAGAGACCCAGTACTTC.

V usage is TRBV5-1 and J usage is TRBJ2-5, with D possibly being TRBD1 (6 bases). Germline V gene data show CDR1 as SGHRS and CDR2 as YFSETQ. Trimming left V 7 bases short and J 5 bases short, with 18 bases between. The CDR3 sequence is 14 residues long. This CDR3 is CASRPFGGEETQYF. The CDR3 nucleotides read TGCGCCAGCCGACCCTTTGGGGGCGAGGAGACCCAGTACTTC.

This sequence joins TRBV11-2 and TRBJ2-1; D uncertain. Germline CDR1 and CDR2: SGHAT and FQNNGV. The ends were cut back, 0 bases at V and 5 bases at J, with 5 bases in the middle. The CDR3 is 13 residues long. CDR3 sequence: CASSLDRDNEQFF. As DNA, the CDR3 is TGTGCCAGCAGCTTAGATCGGGACAATGAGCAGTTCTTC.

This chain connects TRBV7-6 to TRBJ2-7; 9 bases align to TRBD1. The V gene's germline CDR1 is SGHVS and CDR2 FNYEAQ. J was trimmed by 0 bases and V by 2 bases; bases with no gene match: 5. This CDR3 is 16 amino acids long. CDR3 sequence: CASSLPPGQGSYEQYF. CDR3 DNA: TGTGCCAGCAGCTTACCACCGGGACAGGGCTCCTACGAGCAGTACTTC.

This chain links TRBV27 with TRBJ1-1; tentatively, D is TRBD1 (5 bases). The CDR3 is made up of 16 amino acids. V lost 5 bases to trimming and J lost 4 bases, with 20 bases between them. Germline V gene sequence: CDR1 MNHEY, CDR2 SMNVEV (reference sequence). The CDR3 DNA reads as TGTGCCAGCAGTACTAGGACATTCTCCATCCTCACTGAAGCTTTCTTT. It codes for CASSTRTFSILTEAFF.

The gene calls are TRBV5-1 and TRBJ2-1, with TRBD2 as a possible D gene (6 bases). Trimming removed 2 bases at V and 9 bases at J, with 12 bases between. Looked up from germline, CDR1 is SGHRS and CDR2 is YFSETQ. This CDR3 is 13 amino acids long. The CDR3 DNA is TGCGCCAGCAGCTTAGGCGGGGCTGGTGAGCAGTTCTTC. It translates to CASSLGGAGEQFF.

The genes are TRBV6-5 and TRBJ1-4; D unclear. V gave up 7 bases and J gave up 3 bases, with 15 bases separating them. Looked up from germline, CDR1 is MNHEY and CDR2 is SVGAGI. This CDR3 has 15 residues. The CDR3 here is CASTFSPDSNEKLFF. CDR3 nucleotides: TGTGCCAGCACCTTTAGCCCGGACTCTAATGAAAAACTGTTTTTT.

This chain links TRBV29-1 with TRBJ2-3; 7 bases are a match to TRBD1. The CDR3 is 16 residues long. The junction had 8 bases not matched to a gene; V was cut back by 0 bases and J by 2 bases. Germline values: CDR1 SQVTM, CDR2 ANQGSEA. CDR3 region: CSVEEPGQRITDTQYF. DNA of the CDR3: TGCAGCGTTGAAGAACCGGGACAGAGAATCACAGATACGCAGTATTTT.

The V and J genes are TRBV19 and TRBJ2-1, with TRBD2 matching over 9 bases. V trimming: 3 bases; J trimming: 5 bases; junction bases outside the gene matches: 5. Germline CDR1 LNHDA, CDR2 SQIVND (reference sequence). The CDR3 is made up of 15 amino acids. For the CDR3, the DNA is TGTGCCAGTAGTATTTTTAGCGGGGGAAACAATGAGCAGTTCTTC. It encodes CASSIFSGGNNEQFF.

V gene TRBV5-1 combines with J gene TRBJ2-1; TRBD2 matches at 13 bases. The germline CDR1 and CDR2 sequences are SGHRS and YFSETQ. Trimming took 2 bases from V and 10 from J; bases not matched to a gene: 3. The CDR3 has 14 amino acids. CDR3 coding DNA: TGCGCCAGCAGCTTTGGACTAGCGGGGGACGAGCAGTTCTTC. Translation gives CASSFGLAGDEQFF.

Here the CDR3 DNA reads TGTGCCAGCAGTTACTCCTGGACAGGGACCTACGAGCAGTACTTC. Encoded protein: CASSYSWTGTYEQYF. The chain combines TRBV6-6 with TRBJ2-7; 8 positions match TRBD1. V lost 0 bases to trimming and J lost 2 bases; unmatched junction nucleotides: 3. Germline V CDR1 and CDR2: MNHNY, SVGAGI (reference sequence). The CDR3 is made up of 15 amino acids.

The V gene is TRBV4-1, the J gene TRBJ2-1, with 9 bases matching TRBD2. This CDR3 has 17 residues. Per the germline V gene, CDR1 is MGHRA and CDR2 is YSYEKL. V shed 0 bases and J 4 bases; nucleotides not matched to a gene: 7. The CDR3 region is CASSQDLAGGTYNEQFF. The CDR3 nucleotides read TGCGCCAGCAGCCAAGATCTTGCGGGGGGGACTTACAATGAGCAGTTCTTC.

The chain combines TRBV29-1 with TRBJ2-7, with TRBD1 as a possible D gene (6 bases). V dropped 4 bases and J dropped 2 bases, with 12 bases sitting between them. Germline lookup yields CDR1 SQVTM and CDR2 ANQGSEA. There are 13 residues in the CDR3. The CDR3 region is CSVAGADTYEQYF. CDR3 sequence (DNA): TGCAGCGTTGCAGGGGCAGATACCTACGAGCAGTACTTC.

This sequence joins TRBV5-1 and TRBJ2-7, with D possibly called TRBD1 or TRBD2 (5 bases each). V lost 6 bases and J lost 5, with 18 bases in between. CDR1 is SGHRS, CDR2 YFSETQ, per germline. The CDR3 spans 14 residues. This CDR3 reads CASKEWGRGDEQYF. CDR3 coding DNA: TGCGCCAGCAAAGAGTGGGGGAGAGGTGACGAGCAGTACTTC.

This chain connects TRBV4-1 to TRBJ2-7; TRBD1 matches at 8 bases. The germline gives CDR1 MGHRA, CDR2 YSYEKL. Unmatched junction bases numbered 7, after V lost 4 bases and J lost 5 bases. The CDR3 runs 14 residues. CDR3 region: CASSPRTGNHEQYF. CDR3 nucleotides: TGCGCCAGCAGCCCTAGGACAGGGAACCACGAGCAGTACTTC.